This T cell receptor (beta chain) was retrieved from a study of blood T cell repertoires in COVID-19. Only in-frame clones appear in the TCRdb table, and some are missing; sequencing was by immunoSEQ multiplex PCR. The sample holds around 26,000 clones, around 92% seen once. The receptor's source is a human donor in a cohort sampled during active COVID-19. What was sequenced was peripheral blood.

The DNA of the CDR3 is TGTGCCAGCAGCCGACTCCAAGGGCTAGCGGGAGGCGGCGGCACAGATACGCAGTATTTT. Protein product: CASSRLQGLAGGGGTDTQYF. The chain links TRBV6-6 to TRBJ2-3; 11 bases align to TRBD2. This CDR3 comprises 20 residues. J lost 1 base, V lost 6 bases, and 18 bases had no gene match. Looked up from germline, CDR1 is MNHNY and CDR2 is SVGAGI (reference sequence).